This section outlines one T cell receptor beta chain sequence together with its context. Its specificity is not known. The sample belongs to a study of CXCR3-negative and CXCR3-positive naive CD8 T cells. The CDR3 contains 15 residues. Germline loops: CDR1 SGDLS, CDR2 YYNGEE. Study conclusions and caveats: TRB CDR3s were more hydrophobic in CXCR3-positive than in CXCR3-negative naive cells. Naive CXCR3-positive and CXCR3-negative cells shared TRBV-TRBJ usage; memory cells diverged. In cryopreserved cells, CXCR3 expression partially decreased, and fresh PBMCs were used in most assays.

Via 5' RACE with UMI labels, TRB cDNA libraries were prepared. From its re-call of the 5' RACE reads, TCRdb lists each CDR3 protein once, without DNA. The ten most abundant clones cover 0.45% to 0.6% of a sample with 150,000 or so distinct CDR3 sequences. The sequence came from a human donor in good health. Some clones in this sample may be carry-over from other donors' samples. What was sequenced was naive CXCR3+ CD8+ T cells from blood. Subset in this sample: CD45RO-CCR7+CD27+CD95- naive CD8+ T cells expressing CXCR3 (TNR3+). This sequence joins TRBV9 and TRBJ1-3; TCRdb's D call, TRBD1, is unchecked because there is no DNA. The CDR3 sequence is CASSVDGGAGNTIYF.